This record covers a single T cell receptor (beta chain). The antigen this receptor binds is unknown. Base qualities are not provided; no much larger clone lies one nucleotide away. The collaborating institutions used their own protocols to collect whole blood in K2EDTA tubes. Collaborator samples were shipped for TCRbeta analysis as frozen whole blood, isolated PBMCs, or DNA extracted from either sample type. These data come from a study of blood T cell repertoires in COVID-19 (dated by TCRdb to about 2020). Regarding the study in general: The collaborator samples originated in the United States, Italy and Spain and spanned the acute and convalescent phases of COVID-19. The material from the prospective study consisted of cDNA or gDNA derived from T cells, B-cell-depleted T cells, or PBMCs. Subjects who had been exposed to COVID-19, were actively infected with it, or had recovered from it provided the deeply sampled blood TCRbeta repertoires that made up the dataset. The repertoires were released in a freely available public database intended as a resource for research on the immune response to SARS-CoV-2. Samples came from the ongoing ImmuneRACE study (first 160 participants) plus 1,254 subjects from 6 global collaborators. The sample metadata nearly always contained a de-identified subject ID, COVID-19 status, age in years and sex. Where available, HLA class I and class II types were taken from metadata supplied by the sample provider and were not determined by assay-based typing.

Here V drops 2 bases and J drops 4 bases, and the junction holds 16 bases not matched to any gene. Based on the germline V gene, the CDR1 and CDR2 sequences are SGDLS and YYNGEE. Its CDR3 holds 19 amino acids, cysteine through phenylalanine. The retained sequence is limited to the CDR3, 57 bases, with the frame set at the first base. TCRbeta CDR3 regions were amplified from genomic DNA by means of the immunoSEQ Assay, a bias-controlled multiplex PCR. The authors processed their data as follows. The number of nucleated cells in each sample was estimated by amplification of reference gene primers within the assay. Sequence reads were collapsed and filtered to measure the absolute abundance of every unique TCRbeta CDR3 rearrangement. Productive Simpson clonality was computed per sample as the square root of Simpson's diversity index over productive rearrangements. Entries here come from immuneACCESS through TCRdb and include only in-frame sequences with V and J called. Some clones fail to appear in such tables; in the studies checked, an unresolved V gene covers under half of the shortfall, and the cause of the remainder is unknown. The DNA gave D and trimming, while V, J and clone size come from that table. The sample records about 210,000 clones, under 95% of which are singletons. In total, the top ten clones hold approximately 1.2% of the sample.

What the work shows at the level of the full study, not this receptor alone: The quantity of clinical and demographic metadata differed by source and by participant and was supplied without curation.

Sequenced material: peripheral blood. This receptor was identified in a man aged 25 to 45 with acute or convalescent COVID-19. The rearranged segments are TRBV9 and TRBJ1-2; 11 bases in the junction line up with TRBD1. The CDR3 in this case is CASSVFLLRGTGGGYGYTF. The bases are TGTGCCAGCAGCGTCTTCCTCCTACGTGGGACAGGGGGTGGCTATGGCTACACCTTC.